Below are 16 T cell receptor beta chains sequenced from a single sample in a study of cytomegalovirus exposure and HLA in healthy donors. PCR employed 60 Vbeta and 13 Jbeta primers. Only in-frame clones appear in the TCRdb table, and some are missing; sequencing was by immunoSEQ multiplex PCR. The repertoire holds tens of thousands of clones, with approximately 81% as singletons. The sequenced sample was PBMCs. The source is a woman younger than 30 in good health and CMV-seronegative.

V and J are TRBV5-1 and TRBJ2-1; perhaps TRBD1 as D (6 bases). V dropped 2 bases and J dropped 7 bases, with 7 bases sitting between them. The CDR3 length is 12 residues. Germline-derived CDR1 and CDR2 are SGHRS and YFSETQ. The CDR3 DNA is TGCGCCAGCAGCTTTCAGGGGAATGAGCAGTTCTTC. This gives the protein CASSFQGNEQFF.

The V call is TRBV6-1, the J call TRBJ2-7, with 9 bases lining up with TRBD1. V was clipped by 6 bases and J by 0 bases; unmatched bases: 6. The CDR3 runs to 15 residues. Germline-derived CDR1 and CDR2 are MNHNS and SASEGT. The CDR3 nucleotides are TGTGCCAGCAGGGACCAGGGACAGGGCTCCTACGAGCAGTACTTC. Translating it yields CASRDQGQGSYEQYF.

V gene TRBV27 combines with J gene TRBJ2-5; 7 bases line up with TRBD2. The length of the CDR3 is 15 residues. J was trimmed by 3 bases and V by 2 bases; bases with no gene match: 6. Germline V gene sequence: CDR1 MNHEY, CDR2 SMNVEV (reference sequence). CDR3 sequence reads: CASSLRGGSKETQYF. CDR3 bases: TGTGCCAGCAGTTTACGGGGCGGGAGTAAAGAGACCCAGTACTTC.

In this sample, this clone turned up once. The chain has TRBV27 and TRBJ2-1, with 7 bases identical to TRBD2. CDR1 and CDR2 from the germline V gene are MNHEY and SMNVEV (reference sequence). The V gene end was trimmed by 2 bases and the J gene end by 3 bases; junction bases not matched to a gene: 4. The CDR3 runs to 15 residues. The DNA for the CDR3 is TGTGCCAGCAGTTTAGGGGGGGGTCTCTACAATGAGCAGTTCTTC. Its protein product is CASSLGGGLYNEQFF.

This sequence joins TRBV6-6 and TRBJ1-6; D is ambiguous. The CDR3 runs 14 residues. Trimming shortened V by 7 bases and J by 6 bases, and 13 bases separated the two germline ends. Germline lookup yields CDR1 MNHNY and CDR2 SVGAGI (reference sequence). The CDR3 spells CASIQASANSPLHF. Here the CDR3 DNA reads TGTGCCAGCATTCAGGCTTCGGCTAATTCACCCCTCCACTTT.

This sequence joins TRBV4-1 and TRBJ2-7; 7 positions match TRBD2. There are 18 residues in the CDR3. Trimming took 0 bases from V and 3 from J; bases not matched to a gene: 14. CDR1 and CDR2 (germline): MGHRA, YSYEKL. The chain's CDR3 is CASSQEGGVGAGDYEQYF. CDR3 coding DNA: TGCGCCAGCAGCCAAGAGGGGGGAGTGGGTGCGGGAGACTACGAGCAGTACTTC.

The V gene is TRBV7-3, the J gene TRBJ1-1; no clear D. This CDR3 contains 14 residues. V shed 2 bases and J shed 1 base, with 8 bases lying between them. Germline V CDR1 and CDR2: SGHTA, FQGTGA. CDR3 residues: CASSLSSRNTEAFF. The CDR3 nucleotides read TGTGCCAGCAGCTTATCATCCAGGAACACTGAAGCTTTCTTT.

The chain has TRBV10-2 and TRBJ2-3; 9 bases are shared with TRBD2. The CDR3 has 14 amino acids. With 7 bases clipped from V and 15 bases from J, the junction kept 17 bases outside the gene matches. Germline V gene sequence: CDR1 WSHSY, CDR2 SAAADI. The chain's CDR3 is CASTSNLLREGLYF. CDR3 nucleotides: TGCGCCAGCACGAGTAATTTGTTGCGGGAGGGCCTTTATTTT.

The V gene is TRBV5-6, the J gene TRBJ2-1; 7 nucleotides agree with TRBD2. The CDR3 runs 18 residues. Trimming at V came to 0 bases and at J to 0 bases, leaving 9 bases not matched to a gene. Germline CDR1 reads SGHDT; CDR2 reads YYEEEE. CDR3 protein: CASSLGLASESSYNEQFF. CDR3 DNA sequence: TGTGCCAGCAGCTTGGGACTAGCTTCAGAGAGCTCCTACAATGAGCAGTTCTTC.

V and J are TRBV27 and TRBJ2-3; D possibly corresponds to TRBD2 (7 bases). Trimming stripped 8 bases from V and 4 bases from J, with 19 bases between. CDR3 size: 15 residues. Germline values: CDR1 MNHEY, CDR2 SMNVEV (reference sequence). The CDR3 spells CASPGGHEGPDTQYF. The CDR3 DNA sequence: TGTGCCAGCCCCGGGGGGCACGAGGGCCCAGATACGCAGTATTTT.

This clone was detected a few times. The rearrangement joins TRBV19 to TRBJ2-7; 10 bases are a match to TRBD1. The CDR3 runs 15 residues. In germline, CDR1 is LNHDA, CDR2 SQIVND (reference sequence). Trimming at V came to 4 bases and at J to 4 bases, leaving 7 bases not matched to a gene. Written as DNA, the CDR3 is TGTGCCAGTAGTACCTACCGACAGGGGGCTTACGAGCAGTACTTC. This sequence encodes CASSTYRQGAYEQYF.

The chain couples TRBV28 to TRBJ1-2, with 8 bases lining up with TRBD1. Trimming at V came to 2 bases and at J to 3 bases, leaving 5 bases not matched to a gene. The CDR3 sequence is 15 residues long. Germline V gives CDR1 MDHEN, CDR2 SYDVKM. For the CDR3, the DNA is TGTGCCAGCAGTTTAAGCTCAGGGGGCTACTATGGCTACACCTTC. It codes for CASSLSSGGYYGYTF.

The chain recombines TRBV6-1 with TRBJ2-7; D perhaps matches TRBD2 (5 bases). CDR3 length: 15 residues. V gave up 5 bases and J gave up 3 bases, with 17 bases separating them. Per germline, CDR1 MNHNS and CDR2 SASEGT. CDR3 sequence: CASSPGEIPDYEQYF. In DNA form, the CDR3 reads TGTGCCAGCAGTCCTGGGGAGATACCAGACTACGAGCAGTACTTC.

This chain joins TRBV27 and TRBJ1-1; D gene uncertain. Trimming stripped 10 bases from V and 0 bases from J, with 12 bases between. Germline V lookup: CDR1 MNHEY, CDR2 SMNVEV (reference sequence). CDR3 length: 13 residues. CDR3: CATSWALNTEAFF. The CDR3 DNA is TGTGCCACCTCATGGGCGCTGAACACTGAAGCTTTCTTT.

This clone was observed a single time. V gene TRBV7-2 combines with J gene TRBJ2-7, with D perhaps TRBD1 (6 bases). The CDR3 is 14 residues long. V lost 3 bases and J 3 bases, leaving 12 bases between the germline ends. The germline V gene has CDR1 SGHTA and CDR2 FQGNSA. CDR3 sequence: CASSLTGQYYEQYF. DNA for the CDR3: TGTGCCAGCAGCTTGACAGGACAGTACTACGAGCAGTACTTC.

The gene calls are TRBV29-1 and TRBJ2-7, with 8 nucleotides matching TRBD2. The V gene end was trimmed by 4 bases and the J gene end by 5 bases; junction bases not matched to a gene: 10. Per germline, CDR1 SQVTM and CDR2 ANQGSEA. The CDR3 totals 14 residues. The CDR3 DNA reads as TGCAGCGTTGCCGCCCGGCTAGCGGGCGACGAGCAGTACTTC. This translates into CSVAARLAGDEQYF.